The clone carrying this TCR beta chain has a handful of counts. The sample originates from a study of blood T cell repertoires in COVID-19. Study-level information: COVID-19 samples from acute and convalescent phases originated in the United States, Italy and Spain. T cells, B-cell-depleted T cells, or PBMCs provided the cDNA or gDNA that served as material.

In the original processing: It was from reference gene primer amplification that nucleated cell counts were estimated. Only in-frame clones appear in the TCRdb table, and some are missing; sequencing was by immunoSEQ multiplex PCR. That table is the source of V, J and clone size, and D and trimming were worked out from the DNA. The data show about 41,000 clones, about 80% seen once. V shed 5 bases and J shed 0 bases, with 14 bases lying between them. This CDR3 region has 15 residues. The germline gives CDR1 GTSNPN, CDR2 SVGIG (reference sequence). Sequencing used peripheral blood. V usage is TRBV30 and J usage is TRBJ1-5; TRBD1 might be the D (6 bases). The receptor was isolated from a woman aged 55-70 years with acute or convalescent COVID-19. As DNA, the CDR3 is TGTGCCTGGGATACACAGGGTCATAGCAATCAGCCCCAGCATTTT. This encodes CAWDTQGHSNQPQHF.